The rows below give T cell receptor beta chains drawn from one sample of a study of blood T cell repertoires in COVID-19. The assay was immunoSEQ multiplex PCR, and TCRdb's table has in-frame clones only and misses some. Of 98,000 or so clones listed, roughly 80% are singletons. Material: peripheral blood. These receptors were collected from a man in his 60s with acute or convalescent COVID-19. Each CDR3 is given with its conserved first and last residue. A D gene is named only where the DNA matches it firmly. The size field is filled for only some rows; it gives once, few, many or a size class.

d_gene	v_gene	abundance	j_gene	CDR3aa	CDR3nt
TRBD1	TRBV2	NA	TRBJ1-1	CASSERAGQANTEAFF	TGTGCCAGCAGTGAAAGAGCGGGACAGGCCAACACTGAAGCTTTCTTT
TRBD1	TRBV4-3	NA	TRBJ2-7	CASSQGAGTGGYEQYF	TGCGCCAGCAGCCAAGGAGCCGGGACAGGGGGCTACGAGCAGTACTTC
NA	TRBV6-1	few	TRBJ2-1	CASSDGRVRGPYNEQFF	TGTGCCAGCAGTGATGGTAGGGTTAGAGGGCCATACAATGAGCAGTTCTTC
TRBD1	TRBV5-1	NA	TRBJ1-1	CASSLNPGGGNTEAFF	TGCGCCAGCAGCTTGAATCCAGGGGGAGGGAACACTGAAGCTTTCTTT
NA	TRBV20-1	NA	TRBJ2-7	CTPSSAVGDASEQYF	TGCACTCCTAGTTCGGCGGTGGGAGATGCGAGCGAGCAGTACTTC
NA	TRBV20-1	once	TRBJ1-3	CSASWTLDGNTIYF	TGCAGTGCCAGTTGGACATTGGATGGAAACACCATATATTTT
NA	TRBV4-3	NA	TRBJ1-5	CASSQDKPRGAYGQPQHF	TGCGCCAGCAGCCAAGATAAGCCGCGGGGGGCCTACGGTCAGCCCCAGCATTTT
NA	TRBV5-1	once	TRBJ2-3	CASSLEFQGDTQYF	TGCGCCAGCAGCTTGGAATTCCAGGGAGATACGCAGTATTTT
NA	TRBV5-1	few	TRBJ2-1	CASSLQTAYNEQFF	TGCGCCAGCAGTCTTCAGACAGCCTACAATGAGCAGTTCTTC
TRBD1	TRBV6-5	once	TRBJ2-7	CASSYRGRTYEQYF	TGTGCCAGCAGTTACAGGGGGCGAACCTACGAGCAGTACTTC
NA	TRBV18	few	TRBJ1-2	CASSLAGTDFDSYTF	TGTGCCAGCTCACTCGCCGGGACTGACTTTGATAGCTACACCTTC
NA	TRBV4-1	NA	TRBJ2-7	CASSQVQSSSYEQYF	TGCGCCAGCAGCCAAGTTCAGAGTTCTAGTTACGAGCAGTACTTC
TRBD2	TRBV11-3	NA	TRBJ2-3	CASSPRGSGVVNRVDTQYF	TGTGCCAGCAGCCCTCGGGGTAGCGGGGTCGTCAACAGGGTAGATACGCAGTATTTT
TRBD1	TRBV19	NA	TRBJ2-1	CASSIGDRYNEQFF	TGTGCCAGTAGTATAGGGGACAGGTACAATGAGCAGTTCTTC
TRBD2	TRBV6-6	NA	TRBJ2-4	CASSPGTSGRITNIQYF	TGTGCCAGCAGTCCGGGGACTAGCGGGAGGATTACGAACATTCAGTACTTC
TRBD1	TRBV4-1	once	TRBJ2-3	CASSQDFGQGADTQYF	TGCGCCAGCAGCCAAGATTTCGGACAGGGGGCAGATACGCAGTATTTT
NA	TRBV6-5	NA	TRBJ2-7	CASSYDPGGTYEQYF	TGTGCCAGCAGTTACGATCCAGGAGGCACCTACGAGCAGTACTTC
NA	TRBV5-5	NA	TRBJ1-2	CASSGGSANYGYTF	TGTGCCAGCAGCGGGGGGTCAGCTAACTATGGCTACACCTTC
TRBD1	TRBV18	NA	TRBJ1-3	CASSPDRAGNTIYF	TGTGCCAGCTCACCCGACAGGGCTGGAAACACCATATATTTT
TRBD1	TRBV24-1	NA	TRBJ1-2	CATSEPGQDGYTF	TGTGCCACCAGTGAACCCGGACAGGATGGCTACACCTTC
TRBD1	TRBV3-1/TRBV3-2	NA	TRBJ1-1	CASSQVPQGANEAFF	TGTGCCAGCAGCCAGGTCCCACAGGGGGCCAATGAAGCTTTCTTT
NA	TRBV27	NA	TRBJ2-7	CASSSTYEQYF	TGTGCCAGCAGTTCCACCTACGAGCAGTACTTC
NA	TRBV18	once	TRBJ2-7	CASSPPAGFPYEQYF	TGTGCCAGCTCACCACCGGCAGGGTTCCCCTACGAGCAGTACTTC
NA	TRBV4-2	NA	TRBJ2-4	CASSQERARANIQYF	TGTGCCAGCAGCCAAGAGCGGGCCCGGGCAAACATTCAGTACTTC
TRBD1	TRBV10-3	NA	TRBJ1-2	CAISPGGNGYTF	TGTGCCATCAGCCCAGGGGGCAATGGCTACACCTTC
TRBD1	TRBV14	NA	TRBJ1-1	CASSQQGAGTEAFF	TGTGCCAGCAGCCAACAGGGGGCCGGGACTGAAGCTTTCTTT
NA	TRBV28	NA	TRBJ1-3	CASRRTGTAGNTIYF	TGTGCCAGCAGACGTACAGGGACGGCGGGAAACACCATATATTTT